The next 14 T cell receptor beta chains were all read from a single sample in a study of regulatory T cells in long-lasting Graves disease. Library construction for TCR beta used iRepertoire HTBI primers and Arm-PCR of CDR3 regions. TCRdb itself ran the multiplex PCR reads through MiXCR, one entry per CDR3 protein. Of fewer than 550,000 distinct CDR3 sequences listed, 15% to 20% are singletons. Time point here: newly diagnosed GD, antithyroid drugs for less than 3 months. PBMC RNA served as the TCR library source. These data also featured in a second study, about T cells in Graves' hyperthyroidism and ophthalmopathy.

The specimen comprised peripheral blood mononuclear cells (PBMCs), sampled at new diagnosis, from a patient treated with antithyroid drugs. Receptors were obtained from a woman aged 40 to 65 with Graves disease.

The chain employs TRBV29-1 and TRBJ2-2; TRBD2 matches at 12 bases. Germline trimming cut 4 bases from V and 1 base from J; bases unmatched to any gene: 7. The germline V gene encodes CDR1 SQVTM and CDR2 ANQGSEA. CDR3 length: 17 amino acids. CDR3 amino acids: CSVGLAGAHLNTGELFF. The CDR3 DNA is TGCAGCGTTGGACTAGCGGGGGCCCACTTGAACACCGGGGAGCTGTTTTTT.

This clonotype has just a few counts. This chain uses TRBV2 with TRBJ2-3, with D perhaps TRBD1 (6 bases). V lost 3 bases, J lost 1 base, and 11 bases lay in between. Germline CDR1 reads SNHLY; CDR2 reads FYNNEI. This CDR3 spans 15 amino acids. The CDR3 spells CASSEAGARTDTQYF. The CDR3 DNA reads TGTGCCAGCAGTGAGGCAGGGGCCCGCACAGATACGCAGTATTTT.

This clonotype was seen ten or more times. The chain links TRBV11-2 to TRBJ1-4; D uncertain. Trimming took 1 base from V and 8 from J, leaving 5 bases between them. The length of the CDR3 is 12 residues. Germline loops: CDR1 SGHAT, CDR2 FQNNGV. The DNA of the CDR3 is TGTGCCAGCAGCTTAGTTGAGGAAAAACTGTTTTTT. It translates to CASSLVEEKLFF.

Ten or more counts support this clonotype. The chain recombines TRBV20-1 with TRBJ2-3; D gene uncertain. This CDR3 contains 13 residues. The germline V and J ends were trimmed by 3 bases and 2 bases, with 9 bases remaining between them. Per the germline V gene, CDR1 is DFQATT and CDR2 is SNEGSKA (reference sequence). The CDR3 nucleotides read TGCAGTGCTAGTTGGCCCCTCACAGATACGCAGTATTTT. This gives the protein CSASWPLTDTQYF.

The chain joins TRBV2 to TRBJ1-2; tentative D call: TRBD1 (5 bases). This CDR3 has 16 residues. Germline-derived CDR1 and CDR2 are SNHLY and FYNNEI. Trimming removed 6 bases at V and 3 bases at J, with 20 bases between. CDR3 sequence: CASRVGGVGNYYGYTF. DNA of the CDR3: TGTGCCAGCAGGGTGGGGGGAGTGGGGAACTACTATGGCTACACCTTC.

In its sample, this clonotype was seen a few times. The chain recombines TRBV30 with TRBJ1-2; 8 bases match TRBD1. The germline gives CDR1 GTSNPN, CDR2 SVGIG (reference sequence). The V segment lost 7 bases and the J segment 8 bases; nucleotides outside the gene matches: 12. This CDR3 contains 13 residues. CDR3 DNA sequence: TGTGCCTTCAAACCGGGACAGGAGTACGGCTACACCTTC. Protein sequence: CAFKPGQEYGYTF.

This clonotype was found many times. The chain couples TRBV2 to TRBJ2-1; 10 bases align to TRBD2. V lost 2 bases to trimming and J lost 4 bases; unmatched junction nucleotides: 5. The germline gives CDR1 SNHLY, CDR2 FYNNEI. The length of the CDR3 is 16 residues. The CDR3 DNA is TGTGCCAGCAGTGAATCCTCTAGCGGGGGTTACAATGAGCAGTTCTTC. Its translation is CASSESSSGGYNEQFF. Complete variable domain (other parts from reference TRBV2 and TRBJ2-1): EPEVTQTPSHQVTQMGQEVILRCVPISNHLYFYWYRQILGQKVEFLVSFYNNEISEKSEIFDDQFSVERPDGSNFTLKIRSTKLEDSAMYFCASSESSSGGYNEQFFGPGTRLTVL.

This rearrangement joins TRBV20-1 to TRBJ1-2; D unresolved. From germline, CDR1 is DFQATT and CDR2 SNEGSKA (reference sequence). Trimming removed 6 bases at V and 6 bases at J, with 5 bases between. This CDR3 comprises 9 residues. CDR3 sequence reads: CSAGDGYTF. CDR3 DNA sequence: TGCAGTGCCGGGGATGGCTACACCTTC.

V is TRBV20-1 and J is TRBJ2-7; 7 nucleotides line up with TRBD1. The CDR3 length is 15 residues. Trimming removed 6 bases from V and 2 bases from J; junction bases left unmatched: 13. The germline V gene encodes CDR1 DFQATT and CDR2 SNEGSKA (reference sequence). CDR3: CSANPLDRAPYEQYF. The CDR3 nucleotides read TGCAGTGCCAACCCACTAGACAGGGCTCCCTACGAGCAGTACTTC.

This clonotype was detected ten times or more. V and J are TRBV15 and TRBJ2-5; the D is unclear. This CDR3 comprises 15 residues. With 0 bases removed from V and 1 base from J, the gap between germline ends came to 9 bases. CDR1 is LNHNV, CDR2 YYDKDF, per germline (reference sequence). CDR3 sequence reads: CATSRDLGSQETQYF. The CDR3 DNA reads TGTGCCACCAGCAGAGATCTGGGCAGCCAAGAGACCCAGTACTTC.

This clonotype has a count of ten or more. The V and J genes are TRBV7-8 and TRBJ1-5; no definite D call. Trimming took 5 bases from V and 2 from J, leaving 13 bases between them. CDR3 length equals 15 residues. The germline gives CDR1 SGHVS, CDR2 FQNEAQ. CDR3 sequence: CASSPAGLGNQPQHF. Written as DNA, the CDR3 is TGTGCCAGCAGCCCCGCCGGCCTAGGCAATCAGCCCCAGCATTTT.

The sample holds many counts of this clonotype. This chain connects TRBV15 to TRBJ2-5; unclear D gene. The CDR3 runs 12 residues. Germline V gives CDR1 LNHNV, CDR2 YYDKDF (reference sequence). Trimming left V 1 base short and J 5 bases short, with 5 bases between. The CDR3 loop is CATSRVGETQYF. DNA for the CDR3: TGTGCCACCAGCAGAGTTGGCGAGACCCAGTACTTC.

This clonotype was seen a handful of times. The chain couples TRBV19 to TRBJ2-5; D not certain. The germline gives CDR1 LNHDA, CDR2 SQIVND (reference sequence). Trimming left V 6 bases short and J 5 bases short, with 13 bases between. The CDR3 has 13 residues. CDR3 DNA: TGTGCCAGTAGCGCGGTGGTCCCCGAGACCCAGTACTTC. Its protein is CASSAVVPETQYF.

This chain joins TRBV6-1 and TRBJ2-6; a possible D gene is TRBD1 (6 bases). In germline, CDR1 is MNHNS, CDR2 SASEGT. The CDR3 runs 16 residues. V gave up 7 bases and J gave up 0 bases, with 13 bases separating them. CDR3 nucleotides: TGTGCCAGCAACAATCGGACAGACTCTGGGGCCAACGTCCTGACTTTC. Protein: CASNNRTDSGANVLTF.